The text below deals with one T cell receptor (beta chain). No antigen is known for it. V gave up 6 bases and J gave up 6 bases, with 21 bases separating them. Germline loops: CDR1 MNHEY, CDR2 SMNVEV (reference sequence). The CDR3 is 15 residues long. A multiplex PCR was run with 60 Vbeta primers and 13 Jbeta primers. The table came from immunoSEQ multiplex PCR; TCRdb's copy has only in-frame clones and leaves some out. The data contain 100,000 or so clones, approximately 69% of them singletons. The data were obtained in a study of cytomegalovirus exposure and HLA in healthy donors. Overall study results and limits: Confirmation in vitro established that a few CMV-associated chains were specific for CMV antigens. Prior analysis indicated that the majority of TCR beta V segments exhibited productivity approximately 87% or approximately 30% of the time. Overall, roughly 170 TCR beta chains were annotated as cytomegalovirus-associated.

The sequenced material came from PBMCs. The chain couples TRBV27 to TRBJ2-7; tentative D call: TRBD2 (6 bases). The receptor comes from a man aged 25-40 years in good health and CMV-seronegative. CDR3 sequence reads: CASSRTLTGEGEQYF. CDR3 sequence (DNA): TGTGCCAGCAGCCGGACCCTTACGGGGGAAGGCGAGCAGTACTTC.